Below are 27 T cell receptor beta chains sequenced from a single sample in a study of OX40 agonist ivuxolimab in advanced cancers. The protocol was immunoSEQ multiplex PCR, while the TCRdb copy is restricted to in-frame clones and leaves out a portion. The sample consists of around 80,000 clones, about 92% of them appearing once. Sequencing was performed on CD4+ or CD8+ T cells sorted from blood, taken in a trial of the OX40 agonist ivuxolimab. These receptors came from an adult with an advanced solid tumor such as melanoma, head and neck, liver or kidney cancer.

CDR3 in amino acids: CASSGDSRSGYTF. CDR3 in DNA: TGTGCCAGCAGCGGCGACAGCAGAAGTGGCTACACCTTC. The chain combines TRBV2 with TRBJ1-2, with D tentatively TRBD1 (5 bases). The CDR3 runs to 13 residues. With 6 bases removed from V and 7 bases from J, the gap between germline ends came to 15 bases. Per the germline V gene, CDR1 is SNHLY and CDR2 is FYNNEI.

This clone showed up just once. The V call is TRBV11-2, the J call TRBJ1-6, with TRBD1 identical over 9 bases. V shed 5 bases, J shed 7 bases, and the junction held 6 bases outside the gene matches. Germline CDR1 and CDR2: SGHAT and FQNNGV. The CDR3 totals 15 residues. The CDR3 protein is CASSRAGTGNSPLHF. The CDR3 DNA is TGTGCCAGCAGCCGGGCCGGGACAGGGAATTCACCCCTCCACTTT.

V usage is TRBV19 and J usage is TRBJ1-4; D is ambiguous. The CDR3 has 15 amino acids. V lost 7 bases and J 0 bases, leaving 12 bases between the germline ends. Germline assignment: CDR1 LNHDA and CDR2 SQIVND (reference sequence). CDR3 in amino acids: CASTRSRATNEKLFF. The CDR3 DNA sequence: TGTGCCAGTACCCGCAGTCGAGCAACTAATGAAAAACTGTTTTTT.

CDR3 loop: CASSSTGQETQYF. CDR3 bases: TGTGCCAGCAGTTCCACGGGTCAAGAGACCCAGTACTTC. The gene calls are TRBV27 and TRBJ2-5; no reliable D call. Trimming left V 4 bases short and J 2 bases short, with 8 bases between. CDR3 length equals 13 residues. Germline V gene lookup returns CDR1 MNHEY and CDR2 SMNVEV (reference sequence).

The chain combines TRBV5-1 with TRBJ2-7, with TRBD1 matching 9 bases. In germline, CDR1 is SGHRS, CDR2 YFSETQ. CDR3 length: 15 amino acids. Trimming removed 4 bases from V and 5 bases from J; junction bases left unmatched: 10. In nucleotides, the CDR3 is TGCGCCAGCAGCGGAGGGACAGGGAACTACGACGAGCAGTACTTC. Translation gives CASSGGTGNYDEQYF.

The CDR3: CASSQVLRFGGNEQFF. CDR3 bases: TGTGCCAGCAGCCAAGTGTTGCGATTTGGCGGGAATGAGCAGTTCTTC. The rearrangement links TRBV4-2 to TRBJ2-1; D is perhaps TRBD2 (5 bases). The germline V and J ends were trimmed by 1 base and 7 bases, with 17 bases remaining between them. CDR3 size: 16 residues. Germline V gene data show CDR1 as LGHNA and CDR2 as YNFKEQ.

This clone is a singleton in its sample. The genes are TRBV2 and TRBJ2-2; tentative D call: TRBD2 (6 bases). Germline lookup yields CDR1 SNHLY and CDR2 FYNNEI. The CDR3 is made up of 13 amino acids. With 7 bases removed from V and 6 bases from J, the gap between germline ends came to 12 bases. The DNA of the CDR3 is TGTGCCAGCACCCGGACGGGGGCCGGGGAGCTGTTTTTT. Its translation: CASTRTGAGELFF. Drawing the rest from reference TRBV2 and TRBJ2-2, the complete variable domain is EPEVTQTPSHQVTQMGQEVILRCVPISNHLYFYWYRQILGQKVEFLVSFYNNEISEKSEIFDDQFSVERPDGSNFTLKIRSTKLEDSAMYFCASTRTGAGELFFGEGSRLTVL.

The CDR3 loop reads CASRRYNSPLHF. The DNA for the CDR3 is TGTGCCAGCAGGCGATATAATTCACCCCTCCACTTT. The chain links TRBV27 to TRBJ1-6; unclear D gene. The CDR3 is made up of 12 amino acids. From germline, CDR1 is MNHEY and CDR2 SMNVEV (reference sequence). Between the trimmed V and J ends, which lost 6 bases and 4 bases, there was a span of 4 bases.

The chain is built from TRBV7-3 and TRBJ2-1; TRBD2 agrees at 9 bases. CDR3 length: 16 amino acids. The V gene end was trimmed by 5 bases and the J gene end by 3 bases; junction bases not matched to a gene: 8. Germline CDR1 and CDR2: SGHTA and FQGTGA. Here the CDR3 DNA reads TGTGCCAGCAGCCCCGACGGCGGGAGGGACTACAATGAGCAGTTCTTC. This translates into CASSPDGGRDYNEQFF. The variable domain in full, with the rest retrieved from reference TRBV7-3 and TRBJ2-1, is GAGVSQTPSNKVTEKGKYVELRCDPISGHTALYWYRQSLGQGPEFLIYFQGTGAADDSGLPNDRFFAVRPEGSVSTLKIQRTERGDSAVYLCASSPDGGRDYNEQFFGPGTRLTVL.

J is TRBJ1-3 and V is TRBV7-8, with unresolved D. Trimming took off 0 bases at V and 0 bases at J, with 15 bases between the two ends. CDR1 is SGHVS and CDR2 is FQNEAQ in the germline V gene. CDR3 length: 18 residues. CDR3 nucleotide sequence: TGTGCCAGCAGCTTAGCGTGGAAAGGACCGCACTCTGGAAACACCATATATTTT. Its translation is CASSLAWKGPHSGNTIYF.

The chain uses TRBV20-1 and TRBJ2-7, with a tentative D call TRBD1 (6 bases). In germline, CDR1 is DFQATT, CDR2 SNEGSKA (reference sequence). V was shortened by 4 bases and J by 3 bases, with 7 bases between the two germline ends. This CDR3 has 11 amino acids. This CDR3 reads CSATGVYEQYF. The CDR3 DNA sequence: TGCAGTGCTACAGGGGTCTACGAGCAGTACTTC.

The chain recombines TRBV5-4 with TRBJ2-5; D unclear. With 1 base removed from V and 3 bases from J, the gap between germline ends came to 7 bases. Germline values: CDR1 SGHNT, CDR2 YYREEE (reference sequence). The CDR3 is 13 residues long. The CDR3 bases are TGTGCCAGCAGCTTGTCCCTAGAAGAGACCCAGTACTTC. This gives the protein CASSLSLEETQYF.

The gene calls are TRBV5-1 and TRBJ2-1; D is tentatively TRBD1 or TRBD2 (5 bases each). This CDR3 is 13 amino acids long. CDR1 is SGHRS, CDR2 YFSETQ, per germline. Trimming removed 7 bases from V and 8 bases from J, with 16 bases in between. The CDR3 DNA reads TGCGCCAGCCGGGACCACGGGGTCGATGAGCAGTTCTTC. Residues: CASRDHGVDEQFF. The variable domain in full, with the rest retrieved from reference TRBV5-1 and TRBJ2-1, is KAGVTQTPRYLIKTRGQQVTLSCSPISGHRSVSWYQQTPGQGLQFLFEYFSETQRNKGNFPGRFSGRQFSNSRSEMNVSTLELGDSALYLCASRDHGVDEQFFGPGTRLTVL.

The chain uses TRBV11-3 and TRBJ2-7, with 10 positions matching TRBD2. The CDR3 length is 14 residues. J gave up 2 bases and V 5 bases, and 3 bases lay outside the gene matches. The germline gives CDR1 SGHNT, CDR2 YENEEA. This CDR3 is CASSPSGRAYEQYF. CDR3 sequence (DNA): TGTGCCAGCAGCCCCAGCGGGAGGGCCTACGAGCAGTACTTC. Filled out from reference TRBV11-3 and TRBJ2-7, the complete variable domain reads EAGVVQSPRYKIIEKKQPVAFWCNPISGHNTLYWYLQNLGQGPELLIRYENEEAVDDSQLPKDRFSAERLKGVDSTLKIQPAELGDSAVYLCASSPSGRAYEQYFGPGTRLTVT.

This chain connects TRBV7-2 to TRBJ1-5; no reliable D call. With 2 bases removed from V and 1 base from J, the gap between germline ends came to 9 bases. The germline CDR1 and CDR2 sequences are SGHTA and FQGNSA. The CDR3 runs to 15 residues. DNA for the CDR3: TGTGCCAGCAGCTTATTTGGGCAGAGCAATCAGCCCCAGCATTTT. It specifies CASSLFGQSNQPQHF.

V is TRBV5-1 and J is TRBJ1-3; 11 bases match TRBD1. V lost 4 bases, J lost 5 bases, and 5 bases stayed unmatched. This CDR3 spans 15 amino acids. Germline CDR1 is SGHRS and CDR2 is YFSETQ. CDR3 in amino acids: CASSRDRGSRNTIYF. The CDR3 region has the DNA TGCGCCAGCAGCAGGGACAGGGGGAGCCGAAACACCATATATTTT.

V usage is TRBV11-3 and J usage is TRBJ2-2; weak D call: TRBD1 (5 bases). Trimming cost V 4 bases and J 7 bases, with 10 bases left between them. This CDR3 has 13 amino acids. Germline V CDR1 and CDR2: SGHNT, YENEEA. The CDR3 nucleotides are TGTGCCAGCAGCTCCACAAGGGGCGGGGAGCTGTTTTTT. Translating it yields CASSSTRGGELFF.

The genes are TRBV19 and TRBJ1-5; D gene ambiguous. Trimming removed 6 bases at V and 6 bases at J, with 15 bases between. Per the germline V gene, CDR1 is LNHDA and CDR2 is SQIVND (reference sequence). This CDR3 is built from 14 residues. The CDR3 spells CASRTEGSAQPQHF. CDR3 DNA: TGTGCCAGTAGGACCGAGGGTAGTGCTCAGCCCCAGCATTTT.

The rearrangement joins TRBV5-1 to TRBJ2-5; D is unresolved. Judging by the DNA end, TRBJ2-7 fits better; the J call may be wrong. Germline V CDR1 and CDR2: SGHRS, YFSETQ. CDR3 length: 12 amino acids. The CDR3 sequence: CASSSGSNEQYF. Written as DNA, the CDR3 is TGCGCCAGCAGCTCTGGTTCCAACGAGCAGTACTTC.

The chain carries TRBV6-1 and TRBJ2-3; tentative D call: TRBD2 (7 bases). In germline, CDR1 is MNHNS, CDR2 SASEGT. Trimming removed 1 base from V and 3 bases from J, with 20 bases in between. The CDR3 is made up of 18 amino acids. The CDR3 nucleotides read TGTGCCAGCAGTGAAGAGGGGGGGCTAGCGGTAGTAACAGATACGCAGTATTTT. Amino acid sequence: CASSEEGGLAVVTDTQYF.

The V and J genes are TRBV5-1 and TRBJ1-4, with unresolved D. The V gene lost 0 bases and the J gene lost 4 bases, with 10 bases spanning the gap. The CDR3 has 15 residues. Per the germline V gene, CDR1 is SGHRS and CDR2 is YFSETQ. The CDR3, as DNA: TGCGCCAGCAGCTTGGGTTCACAGTATAATGAAAAACTGTTTTTT. Its translation is CASSLGSQYNEKLFF.

This rearrangement joins TRBV29-1 to TRBJ2-2; perhaps TRBD1 as D (7 bases). From germline, CDR1 is SQVTM and CDR2 ANQGSEA. Trimming stripped 1 base from V and 2 bases from J, with 14 bases between. This CDR3 comprises 16 residues. The CDR3 DNA reads as TGCAGCGTTGAAGGGGCCAGGGGGACTAACACCGGGGAGCTGTTTTTT. This codes for CSVEGARGTNTGELFF.

V gene TRBV5-1 combines with J gene TRBJ2-2; possibly TRBD2 for D (6 bases). This CDR3 comprises 16 residues. CDR1 is SGHRS, CDR2 YFSETQ, per germline. V lost 2 bases and J 2 bases, leaving 13 bases between the germline ends. CDR3 residues: CASSFGGRSNTGELFF. The CDR3 DNA sequence: TGCGCCAGCAGCTTCGGGGGTAGATCTAACACCGGGGAGCTGTTTTTT.

This chain uses TRBV5-1 with TRBJ2-1; 11 positions agree with TRBD2. The CDR3 length is 16 residues. V was pared by 3 bases and J by 4 bases, with 6 bases of the junction left unmatched. From germline, CDR1 is SGHRS and CDR2 YFSETQ. The CDR3 DNA is TGCGCCAGCAGCTCGAAAACTAGCGGGGGATACAATGAGCAGTTCTTC. This sequence encodes CASSSKTSGGYNEQFF.

The genes are TRBV7-9 and TRBJ2-5; a weak D match, TRBD1 (6 bases). This CDR3 has 14 amino acids. The germline V and J ends were trimmed by 6 bases and 8 bases, with 19 bases remaining between them. Per germline, CDR1 SEHNR and CDR2 FQNEAQ (reference sequence). CDR3 DNA: TGTGCCAGCAGACAGGGCTTAACTTCCCTTACCCAGTACTTC. Its translation is CASRQGLTSLTQYF.

The gene calls are TRBV5-6 and TRBJ2-7; D is uncertain. This CDR3 comprises 16 residues. Germline-derived CDR1 and CDR2 are SGHDT and YYEEEE. Trimming shortened V by 4 bases and J by 3 bases, and 20 bases separated the two germline ends. DNA of the CDR3: TGTGCCAGCAGCAAAAGGACGTGGGCTAATTTCTACGAGCAGTACTTC. The encoded protein is CASSKRTWANFYEQYF.

The chain carries TRBV9 and TRBJ2-2; D is ambiguous. The germline gives CDR1 SGDLS, CDR2 YYNGEE. V was clipped by 4 bases and J by 6 bases, with 7 bases between them. The CDR3 totals 12 residues. CDR3: CASSLGPGELFF. For the CDR3, the DNA is TGTGCCAGCAGCCTCGGACCCGGGGAGCTGTTTTTT.